One and the same sample provided the 3 T cell receptor beta chains below, sequenced in a study of patients and donors after allogeneic stem cell transplantation (dated by TCRdb to the early 2020s). Libraries came from RT-PCR. TCRdb records NextSeq 550 as the sequencer. TCRdb handled the public reads itself, with Q25 trimming in fastp and clone calling in MiXCR, and kept productive beta chains. Each record represents a unique CDR3 protein, reported with the most common genes and DNA among its rows. This sample gives fewer than 200,000 distinct CDR3 sequences in total; roughly 31% of them show up just once. The leading ten clones occupy 3.2% of the sample. Sequenced input: blood, either unsorted or a sorted T cell fraction (not recorded which). The receptors derive from a human donor who was either an allogeneic HSCT recipient or a stem cell or donor lymphocyte infusion donor (not recorded which). It is not recorded whose cells these are; they may come from a transplant donor.

The CDR3 nucleotides read TGCAGTGCTAGAGATTCGAGGACTAGACCTTATAATGAGCAGTTCTTC. Translating gives CSARDSRTRPYNEQFF. The genes are TRBV20-1 and TRBJ2-1, with 7 bases fitting TRBD2. CDR3 length equals 16 residues. CDR1 is DFQATT, CDR2 SNEGSKA, per germline (reference sequence). V lost 0 bases and J lost 7; bases outside the gene matches: 12.

This clonotype showed up just a few times. The genes are TRBV20-1 and TRBJ1-4; D may be TRBD1 (5 bases). This CDR3 is built from 13 residues. The germline CDR1 and CDR2 sequences are DFQATT and SNEGSKA (reference sequence). V was cut by 0 bases and J by 8 bases, with 10 bases left in between. CDR3 sequence: CSARDGAGEKLFF. CDR3 sequence (DNA): TGCAGTGCTAGAGATGGGGCAGGGGAAAAACTGTTTTTT.

Only a few counts were recorded for this clonotype. The chain combines TRBV15 with TRBJ1-4; 8 bases agree with TRBD1. V shed 3 bases and J 8 bases; nucleotides not matched to a gene: 5. The CDR3 consists of 14 residues. Germline V gene data show CDR1 as LNHNV and CDR2 as YYDKDF (reference sequence). CDR3 DNA: TGTGCCACCAGCAGGGACAGGGTAACCGAAAAACTGTTTTTT. Protein product: CATSRDRVTEKLFF.